This T cell receptor (beta chain) originates from a study of blood T cell repertoires in COVID-19. For the study at large: Sources were T cells, B-cell-depleted T cells, or PBMCs; the material itself was cDNA or gDNA.

Clinical history reported by participants formed the basis on which cohorts were assigned. Worth noting for this clone: A read error may produce the germline difference seen at one junction end.

How the authors handled the data: It was from reference gene primer amplification that nucleated cell counts were estimated. Sequencing was performed with immunoSEQ multiplex PCR; in TCRdb, only in-frame clones are kept and a portion is missing. That table is the source of V, J and clone size, and D and trimming were worked out from the DNA. The sample has roughly 200,000 clones; 86% are singletons. This CDR3 has 12 residues. The sequencing sample was made of PBMCs or T cells enriched from blood (not recorded which). The gene calls are TRBV12-3 or TRBV12-4 and TRBJ1-2, with D hard to call. The sequence was collected from a man aged 35 to 55 with acute COVID-19. The CDR3 here is CATSPAGVGYTF. Written as DNA, the CDR3 is TGTGCCACCAGTCCGGCCGGGGTGGGCTACACCTTC.